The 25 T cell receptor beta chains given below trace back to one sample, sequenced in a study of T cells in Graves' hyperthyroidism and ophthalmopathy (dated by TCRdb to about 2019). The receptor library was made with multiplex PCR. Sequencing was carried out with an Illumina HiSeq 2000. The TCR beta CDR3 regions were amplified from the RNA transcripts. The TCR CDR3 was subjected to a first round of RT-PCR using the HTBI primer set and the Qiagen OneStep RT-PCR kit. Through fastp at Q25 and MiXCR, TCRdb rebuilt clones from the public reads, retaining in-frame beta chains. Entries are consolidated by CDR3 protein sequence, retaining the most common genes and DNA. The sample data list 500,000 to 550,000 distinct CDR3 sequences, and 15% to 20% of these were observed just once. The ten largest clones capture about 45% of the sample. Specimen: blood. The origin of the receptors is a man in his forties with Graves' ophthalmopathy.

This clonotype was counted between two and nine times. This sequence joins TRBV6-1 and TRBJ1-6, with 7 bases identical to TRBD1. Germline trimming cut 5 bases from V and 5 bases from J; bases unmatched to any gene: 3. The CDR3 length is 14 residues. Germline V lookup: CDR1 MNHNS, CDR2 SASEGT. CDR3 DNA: TGTGCCAGCAGTTGGGACAGAAATAATTCACCCCTCCACTTT. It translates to CASSWDRNNSPLHF.

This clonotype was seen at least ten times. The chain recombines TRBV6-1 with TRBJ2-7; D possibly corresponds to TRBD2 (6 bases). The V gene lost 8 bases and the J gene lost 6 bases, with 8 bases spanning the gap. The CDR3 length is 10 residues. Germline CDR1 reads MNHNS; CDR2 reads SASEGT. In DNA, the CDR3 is TGTGCCAGCGCGGGAAGCGAGCAGTACTTC. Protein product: CASAGSEQYF.

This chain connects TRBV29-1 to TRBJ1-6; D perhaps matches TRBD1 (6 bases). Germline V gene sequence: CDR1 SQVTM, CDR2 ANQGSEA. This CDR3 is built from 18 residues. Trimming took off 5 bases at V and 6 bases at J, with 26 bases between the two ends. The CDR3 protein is CSVPPGEAGGLFNSPLHF. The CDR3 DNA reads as TGCAGCGTTCCCCCGGGGGAGGCCGGGGGGCTATTTAATTCACCCCTCCACTTT.

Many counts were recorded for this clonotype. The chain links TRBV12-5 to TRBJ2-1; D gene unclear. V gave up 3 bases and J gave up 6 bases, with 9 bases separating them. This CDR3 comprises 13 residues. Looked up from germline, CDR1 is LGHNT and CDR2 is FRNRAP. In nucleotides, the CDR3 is TGTGCTAGTGGTTTCCGGATTTTCAATGAGCAGTTCTTC. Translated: CASGFRIFNEQFF. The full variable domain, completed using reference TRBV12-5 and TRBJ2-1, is DARVTQTPRHKVTEMGQEVTMRCQPILGHNTVFWYRQTMMQGLELLAYFRNRAPLDDSGMPKDRFSAEMPDATLATLKIQPSEPRDSAVYFCASGFRIFNEQFFGPGTRLTVL.

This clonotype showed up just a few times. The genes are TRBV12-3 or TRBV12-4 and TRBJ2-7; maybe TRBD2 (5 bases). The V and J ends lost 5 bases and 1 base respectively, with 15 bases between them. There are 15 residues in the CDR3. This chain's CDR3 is CASSHQERKSYEQYF. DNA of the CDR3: TGTGCCAGCAGTCACCAAGAGCGGAAATCCTACGAGCAGTACTTC.

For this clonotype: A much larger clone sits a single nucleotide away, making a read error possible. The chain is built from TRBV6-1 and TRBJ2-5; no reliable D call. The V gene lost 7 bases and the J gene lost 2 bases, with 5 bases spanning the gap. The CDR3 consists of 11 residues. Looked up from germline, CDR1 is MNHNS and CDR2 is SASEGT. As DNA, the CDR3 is TGTGCCAGCACCCAGCAAGAGACCCAGTACTTC. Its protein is CASTQQETQYF.

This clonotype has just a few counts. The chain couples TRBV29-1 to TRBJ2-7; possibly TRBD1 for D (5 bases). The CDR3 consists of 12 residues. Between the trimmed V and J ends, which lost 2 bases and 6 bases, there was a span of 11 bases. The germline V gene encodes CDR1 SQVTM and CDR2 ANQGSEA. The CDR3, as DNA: TGCAGCGTTGAAATAGGGGCGCGCGAGCAGTACTTC. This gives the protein CSVEIGAREQYF.

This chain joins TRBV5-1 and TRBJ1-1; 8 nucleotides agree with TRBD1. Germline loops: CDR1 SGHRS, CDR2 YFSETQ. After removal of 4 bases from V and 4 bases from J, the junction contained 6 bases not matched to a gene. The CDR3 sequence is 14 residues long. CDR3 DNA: TGCGCCAGCAGCCCCCGGACAGGGATCACTGAAGCTTTCTTT. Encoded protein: CASSPRTGITEAFF.

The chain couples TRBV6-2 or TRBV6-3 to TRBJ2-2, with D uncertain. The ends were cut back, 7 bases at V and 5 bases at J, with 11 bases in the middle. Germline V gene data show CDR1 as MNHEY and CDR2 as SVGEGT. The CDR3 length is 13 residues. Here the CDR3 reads CASNPRKTGELFF. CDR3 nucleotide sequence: TGTGCCAGCAACCCTCGAAAGACCGGGGAGCTGTTTTTT.

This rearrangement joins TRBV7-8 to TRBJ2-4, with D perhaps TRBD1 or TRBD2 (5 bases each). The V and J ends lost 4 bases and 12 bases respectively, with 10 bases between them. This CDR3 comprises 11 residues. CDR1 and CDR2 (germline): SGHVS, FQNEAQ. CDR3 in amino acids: CASSSGTNQYF. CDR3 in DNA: TGTGCCAGCAGCTCCGGGACGAATCAGTACTTC.

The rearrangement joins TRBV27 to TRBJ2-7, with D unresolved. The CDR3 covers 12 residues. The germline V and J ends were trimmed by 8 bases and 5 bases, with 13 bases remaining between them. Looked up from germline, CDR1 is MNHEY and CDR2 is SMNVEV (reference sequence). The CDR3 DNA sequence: TGTGCCAGCCTACAGCCCCCTAACGAGCAGTACTTC. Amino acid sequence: CASLQPPNEQYF.

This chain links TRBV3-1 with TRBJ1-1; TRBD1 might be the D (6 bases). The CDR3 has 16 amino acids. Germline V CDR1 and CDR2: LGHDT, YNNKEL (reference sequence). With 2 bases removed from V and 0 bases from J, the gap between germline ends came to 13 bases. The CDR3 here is CASSQRQEYLNTEAFF. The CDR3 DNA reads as TGTGCCAGCAGCCAACGACAGGAGTACCTGAACACTGAAGCTTTCTTT.

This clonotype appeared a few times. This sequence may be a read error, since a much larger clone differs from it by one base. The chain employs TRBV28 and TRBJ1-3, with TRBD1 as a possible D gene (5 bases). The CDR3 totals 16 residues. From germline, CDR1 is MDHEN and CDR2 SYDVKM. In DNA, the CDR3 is TGTACCAGCAGTTTATGGGACCGAGGTGCTGGAAACACCATATATTTT. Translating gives CTSSLWDRGAGNTIYF. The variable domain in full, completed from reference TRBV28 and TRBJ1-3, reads DVKVTQSSRYLVKRTGEKVFLECVQDMDHENMFWYRQDPGLGLRLIYFSYDVKMKEKGDIPEGYSVSREKKERFSLILESASTNQTSMYLCTSSLWDRGAGNTIYFGEGSWLTVV.

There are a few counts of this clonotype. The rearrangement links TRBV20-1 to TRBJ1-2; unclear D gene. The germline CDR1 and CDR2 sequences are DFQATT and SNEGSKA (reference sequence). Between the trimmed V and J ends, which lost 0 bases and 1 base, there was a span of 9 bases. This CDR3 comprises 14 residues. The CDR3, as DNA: TGCAGTGCTAGAGATCGGGGAATTAACTATGGCTACACCTTC. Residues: CSARDRGINYGYTF.

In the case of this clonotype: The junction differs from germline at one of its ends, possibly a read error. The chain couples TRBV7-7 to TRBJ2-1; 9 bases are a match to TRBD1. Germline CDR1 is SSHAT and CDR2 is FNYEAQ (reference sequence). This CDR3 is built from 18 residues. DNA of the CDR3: TGTGCTAGCAGTTTAAGGGAACCAGGGACAGGGAGGAGGGGTGAGCAGTTCTTC. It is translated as CASSLREPGTGRRGEQFF.

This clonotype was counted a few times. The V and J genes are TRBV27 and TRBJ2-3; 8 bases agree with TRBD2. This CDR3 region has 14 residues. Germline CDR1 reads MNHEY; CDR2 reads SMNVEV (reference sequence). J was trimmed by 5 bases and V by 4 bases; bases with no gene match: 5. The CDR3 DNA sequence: TGTGCCAGCAGTTGGCGGGAGGAAGGAGATACGCAGTATTTT. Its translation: CASSWREEGDTQYF.

CDR3 nucleotides: TGTGCCAGCGGATCACTAGCGGGGGAAACGAGCACGCAGTATTTT. This encodes CASGSLAGETSTQYF. The V gene is TRBV12-3 or TRBV12-4, the J gene TRBJ2-3; the match to TRBD2 covers 11 bases. After removal of 8 bases from V and 9 bases from J, the junction contained 13 bases not matched to a gene. The CDR3 extends over 15 amino acids.

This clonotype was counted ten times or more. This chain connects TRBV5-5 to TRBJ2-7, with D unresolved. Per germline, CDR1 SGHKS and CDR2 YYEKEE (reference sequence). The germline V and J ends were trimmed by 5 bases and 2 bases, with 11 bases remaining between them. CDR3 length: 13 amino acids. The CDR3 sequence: CASSPAVTYEQYF. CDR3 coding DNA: TGTGCCAGCAGTCCGGCCGTCACCTACGAGCAGTACTTC.

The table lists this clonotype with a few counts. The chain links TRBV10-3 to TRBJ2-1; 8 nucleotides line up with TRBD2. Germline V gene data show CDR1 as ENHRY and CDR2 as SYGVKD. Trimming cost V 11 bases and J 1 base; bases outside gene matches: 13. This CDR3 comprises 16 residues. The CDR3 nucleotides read TGTGCCTGTTCGGGGGTAGCGGGACCGTCCTACAATGAGCAGTTCTTC. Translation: CACSGVAGPSYNEQFF.

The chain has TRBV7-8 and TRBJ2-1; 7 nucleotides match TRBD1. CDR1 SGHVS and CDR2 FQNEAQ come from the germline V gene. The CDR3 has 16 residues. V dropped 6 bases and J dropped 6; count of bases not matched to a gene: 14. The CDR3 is CASSYGRQGRRNEQFF. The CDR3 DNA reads TGTGCCAGCAGTTATGGGCGACAGGGACGACGCAATGAGCAGTTCTTC.

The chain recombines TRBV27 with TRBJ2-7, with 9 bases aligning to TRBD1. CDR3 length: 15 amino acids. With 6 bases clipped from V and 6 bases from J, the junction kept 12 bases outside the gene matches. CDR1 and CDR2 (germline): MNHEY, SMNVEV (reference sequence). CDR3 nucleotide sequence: TGTGCCAGCAGACAGGGGGCGGGAAAGGGGGGCGAGCAGTACTTC. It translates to CASRQGAGKGGEQYF.

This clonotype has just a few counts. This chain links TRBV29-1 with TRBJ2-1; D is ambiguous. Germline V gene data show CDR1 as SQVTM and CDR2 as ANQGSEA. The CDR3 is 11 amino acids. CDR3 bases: TGCAGTGCTCAGGAGCACGGTGAGCAGTTCTTC. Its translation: CSAQEHGEQFF.

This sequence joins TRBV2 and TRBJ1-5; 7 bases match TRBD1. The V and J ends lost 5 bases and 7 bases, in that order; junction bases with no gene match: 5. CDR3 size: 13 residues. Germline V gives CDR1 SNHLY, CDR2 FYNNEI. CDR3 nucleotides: TGTGCCAGCAGTAGGGGGCGCGGGCAGCCCCAGCATTTT. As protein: CASSRGRGQPQHF.

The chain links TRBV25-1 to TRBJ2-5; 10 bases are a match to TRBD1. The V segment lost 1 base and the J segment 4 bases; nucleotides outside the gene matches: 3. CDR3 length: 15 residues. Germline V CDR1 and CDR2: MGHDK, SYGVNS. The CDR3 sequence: CASSEFRQGAETQYF. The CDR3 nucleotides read TGTGCCAGCAGTGAATTCCGACAGGGGGCAGAGACCCAGTACTTC.

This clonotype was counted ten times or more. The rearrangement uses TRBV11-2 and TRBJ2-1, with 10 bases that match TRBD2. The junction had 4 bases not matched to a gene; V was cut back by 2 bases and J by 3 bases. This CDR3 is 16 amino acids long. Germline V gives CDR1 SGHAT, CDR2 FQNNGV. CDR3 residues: CASSLYTSGVYNEQFF. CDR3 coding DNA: TGTGCCAGCAGCTTATACACTAGCGGGGTCTACAATGAGCAGTTCTTC.